Following are 2 T cell receptor beta chains from one sample sequenced in a study of cytomegalovirus exposure and HLA in healthy donors. The PCR was carried out with 60 Vbeta primers and 13 Jbeta primers. Data came from immunoSEQ multiplex PCR; TCRdb stores just in-frame clones and leaves some out. Of about 130,000 clones detected, about 77% appear once; the ten largest clones hold roughly 3.8%. The sample consisted of PBMCs. All receptors derive from a male donor in good health and CMV-seronegative.

V is TRBV7-9 and J is TRBJ2-5, with 7 bases identical to TRBD1. The CDR3 loop spans 14 amino acids. The V and J ends lost 5 bases and 4 bases, in that order; junction bases with no gene match: 7. CDR1 SEHNR and CDR2 FQNEAQ come from the germline V gene (reference sequence). CDR3 loop: CASSPSTGTETQYF. The DNA of the CDR3 is TGTGCCAGCAGCCCTTCGACAGGGACAGAGACCCAGTACTTC.

The CDR3 nucleotides read TGTGCCAGCAGGTCGAGTACAGGGTTGGGTTTTGGCTACACCTTC. Translating it yields CASRSSTGLGFGYTF. The V gene is TRBV6-5, the J gene TRBJ1-2; D possibly corresponds to TRBD1 (6 bases). The CDR3 is 15 residues long. V lost 6 bases and J 7 bases, leaving 21 bases between the germline ends. Germline V gene sequence: CDR1 MNHEY, CDR2 SVGAGI.